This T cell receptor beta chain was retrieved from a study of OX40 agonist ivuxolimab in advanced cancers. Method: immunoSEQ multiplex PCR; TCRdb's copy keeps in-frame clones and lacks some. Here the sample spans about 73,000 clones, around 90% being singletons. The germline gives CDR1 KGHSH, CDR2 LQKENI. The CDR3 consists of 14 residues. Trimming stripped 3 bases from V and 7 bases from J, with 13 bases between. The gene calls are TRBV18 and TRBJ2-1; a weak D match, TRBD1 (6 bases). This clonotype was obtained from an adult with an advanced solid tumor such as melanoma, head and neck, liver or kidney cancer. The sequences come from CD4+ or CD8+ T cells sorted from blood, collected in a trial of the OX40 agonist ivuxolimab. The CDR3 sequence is CASSPDRIGNEQFF. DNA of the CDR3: TGTGCCAGCTCACCGGACAGAATAGGGAATGAGCAGTTCTTC.